This TCR beta chain was found in a study of blood T cells in healthy people across ages. At the level of the study: Through template switching, about one barcoded beta molecule was captured per two T cells, as measured in model experiments.

Whenever a sample was processed, at least 6.5 million PBMCs were isolated. CDR1 and CDR2 (germline): SGHTA, FQGNSA. The CDR3 is 14 amino acids. PCR was performed a second time for roughly 7 to 12 cycles using a sample-barcoded 5' primer and a J-beta primer mix. TCRdb fed the 5' RACE reads into MiXCR, producing one record per CDR3 protein. The table has more than 800,000 distinct CDR3 sequences, 29% seen once. The chain links TRBV7-2 to TRBJ2-7, with D possibly being TRBD2 (6 bases). The DNA end lines up better with TRBJ2-5; the J call may be wrong. The source is a woman older than 75 in good health. The material sequenced was blood. CDR3 residues: CASSQGGEIATQYF. DNA of the CDR3: TGTGCCAGCAGCCAGGGAGGAGAGATTGCGACCCAGTACTTC.